The clone carrying this T cell receptor (beta chain) was recorded a few times. These data belong to a study of T-cell memory formation after mild COVID-19. This CDR3 has 19 residues. Trimming took off 4 bases at V and 0 bases at J, with 24 bases between the two ends. Germline CDR1 SGHTA, CDR2 FQGNSA. MiXCR was run by TCRdb on the 5' RACE reads, yielding one entry per CDR3 protein. This sample has about 250,000 distinct CDR3 sequences, with less than 20% found just once. The TCR sequence derives from a man aged 18 to 29 who had mild COVID-19 (a few samples of this study predate the infection). Cell type and time point are not known. The V call is TRBV7-2, the J call TRBJ1-2; D is possibly TRBD1 (6 bases). The sample was PBMCs or a T cell subset sorted from them (not recorded which). The DNA for the CDR3 is TGTGCCAGCAGCTCCTTACTCATCCGGCGGGGGGGCCCTAACTATGGCTACACCTTC. This gives the protein CASSSLLIRRGGPNYGYTF.